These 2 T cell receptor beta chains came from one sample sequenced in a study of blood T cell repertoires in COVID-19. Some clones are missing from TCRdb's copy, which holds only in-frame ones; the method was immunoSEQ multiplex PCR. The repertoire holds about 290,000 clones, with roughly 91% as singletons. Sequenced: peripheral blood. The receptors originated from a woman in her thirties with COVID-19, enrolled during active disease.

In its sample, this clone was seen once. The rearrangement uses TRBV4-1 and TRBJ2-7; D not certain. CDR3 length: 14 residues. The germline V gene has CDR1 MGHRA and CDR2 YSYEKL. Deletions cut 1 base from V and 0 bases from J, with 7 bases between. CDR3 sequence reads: CASSQGPSSYEQYF. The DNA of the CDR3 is TGCGCCAGCAGCCAAGGGCCCAGCTCCTACGAGCAGTACTTC.

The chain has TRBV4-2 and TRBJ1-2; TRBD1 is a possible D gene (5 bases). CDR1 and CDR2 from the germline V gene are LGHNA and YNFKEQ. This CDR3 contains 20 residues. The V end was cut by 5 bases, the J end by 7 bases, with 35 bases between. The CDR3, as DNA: TGTGCCAGCAGCAACAAGGGGATCGTGAGCGCTTATGGAGAGCGTGGTGGCTACACCTTC. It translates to CASSNKGIVSAYGERGGYTF.